This T cell receptor beta chain was sequenced during a study of cytomegalovirus exposure and HLA in healthy donors. TCRdb's copy holds only in-frame clones and misses some; the assay was immunoSEQ multiplex PCR. The table lists 250,000 to 400,000 clones, 88% of them singletons, with about 0.96% in the top ten. The CDR3 consists of 19 residues. Looked up from germline, CDR1 is SGHTA and CDR2 is FQGNSA. The V gene end was trimmed by 0 bases and the J gene end by 0 bases; junction bases not matched to a gene: 7. The source of this sequence is a man in his thirties or forties in good health and CMV-seronegative. This rearrangement joins TRBV7-2 to TRBJ2-1, with 11 positions matching TRBD2. Sequencing input: PBMCs. CDR3 protein: CASSLAFSGGVSSYNEQFF. As DNA, the CDR3 is TGTGCCAGCAGCTTAGCTTTTAGCGGGGGGGTAAGCTCCTACAATGAGCAGTTCTTC.